This passage covers 2 T cell receptor beta chains from one sample sequenced in a study of response to subunit inactivated influenza vaccine. TCRdb ran MiXCR on the RT-PCR reads and lists one entry per CDR3 protein. The sample contains about 610,000 distinct CDR3 sequences, approximately 15% of which appear only once. The sample was PBMCs from blood, taken approximately 13 days after vaccination. The receptors derive from a man aged 50 to 60 who received an inactivated influenza vaccine.

This clonotype was seen at least ten times. V is TRBV7-9 and J is TRBJ2-7; a possible D gene is TRBD1 (6 bases). This CDR3 is built from 14 residues. Trimming stripped 4 bases from V and 1 base from J, with 11 bases between. Germline-derived CDR1 and CDR2 are SEHNR and FQNEAQ (reference sequence). In nucleotides, the CDR3 is TGTGCCAGCAGCTCTGGACAGTCTTCCTACGAGCAGTACTTC. Protein product: CASSSGQSSYEQYF. Drawing the rest from reference TRBV7-9 and TRBJ2-7, the complete variable domain is DTGVSQNPRHKITKRGQNVTFRCDPISEHNRLYWYRQTLGQGPEFLTYFQNEAQLEKSRLLSDRFSAERPKGSFSTLEIQRTEQGDSAMYLCASSSGQSSYEQYFGPGTRLTVT.

This clonotype has just a few counts. The genes are TRBV12-3 or TRBV12-4 and TRBJ2-7; 12 bases agree with TRBD1. The CDR3 has 15 residues. The ends lost 5 bases at V and 2 bases at J; junction bases unmatched: 4. CDR3 residues: CASSPGQGAPYEQYF. The DNA for the CDR3 is TGTGCCAGCAGTCCGGGACAGGGGGCCCCCTACGAGCAGTACTTC.